This is a list of T cell receptor beta chains from one sample in a study of PD-1 blockade in mismatch repair-deficient tumors. Sequencing was performed with immunoSEQ multiplex PCR; in TCRdb, only in-frame clones are kept and a portion is missing. Of 100,000 to 150,000 clones listed, roughly 86% are singletons. The material sequenced was peripheral blood, taken 72 weeks after starting pembrolizumab. The receptor source for this set is an adult with mismatch repair-deficient cancer. Both conserved end residues are part of each CDR3. A D gene is named only where the DNA matches it firmly. Some rows mark clone size as missing; the rest say once, few, many or name a class of expanded clone.

TRBJ2-7 - TRBD2 TRBV10-3 TGTGCCATCAGTGAGGGGGGCGGGAGGGCCTCCTACGAGCAGTACTTC CAISEGGGRASYEQYF
TRBJ2-5 - - TRBV6-5 TGTGCCAGCAGCTCACCAGGGCAAGAGACCCAGTACTTC CASSSPGQETQYF
TRBJ2-2 - TRBD2 TRBV4-1 TGCGCCAGCAGCCAAGGCGGGGGTGTAGCCGGGGAGCTGTTTTTT CASSQGGGVAGELFF
TRBJ2-3 - - TRBV7-6 TGTGCCAGCAGCTCACTGAGCCGGGAGACAGATACGCAGTATTTT CASSSLSRETDTQYF
TRBJ2-1 - - TRBV29-1 TGCAGCGTCGTGGGGCCAAGTGTAGGAGTAAGGCATGAGCAGTTCTTC CSVVGPSVGVRHEQFF
TRBJ2-7 - - TRBV2 TGTGCCAGCTATAAGAAGGACGCAGGAGAGCAGTACTTC CASYKKDAGEQYF
TRBJ2-2 once - TRBV10-3 TGTGCCATCAGTAGGTTGGGCACCGGGGAGCTGTTTTTT CAISRLGTGELFF
TRBJ2-5 - TRBD1 TRBV29-1 TGCAGCGTTGACCTTAATGCAGGGGGAGAGGTCCAAGAGACCCAGTACTTC CSVDLNAGGEVQETQYF
TRBJ2-2 - - TRBV5-1 TGCGCCAGCAGCTTGGCTTTCACAGGGAGGACCGGGGAGCTGTTTTTT CASSLAFTGRTGELFF
TRBJ2-3 - - TRBV7-2 TGTGCCAGCAGCTTCTCGGGACTTAGCACAGATACGCAGTATTTT CASSFSGLSTDTQYF
TRBJ2-5 - - TRBV11-3 TGTGCCAGCAGCTCCTACAGGGAACAAGAGACCCAGTACTTC CASSSYREQETQYF
TRBJ2-1 - TRBD2 TRBV11-3 TGTGCCACCAGCGGGAGGGCCGCCATCAACAATGAGCAGTTCTTC CATSGRAAINNEQFF
TRBJ1-3 - - TRBV28 TGTGCCAGCAGTTTTCTTCGGGTGGCTGGAAACACCATATATTTT CASSFLRVAGNTIYF
TRBJ2-7 - - TRBV5-1 TGCGCCAGCAGCTTGAAGTCCTACGAGCAGTACTTC CASSLKSYEQYF
TRBJ2-7 once TRBD1 TRBV4-2 TGTGCCAGCAGCCCTGGACAGGGCCAATACGAGCAGTACTTC CASSPGQGQYEQYF
TRBJ1-2 - TRBD1 TRBV5-3 TGTGCCAGAAGCTTCCGAGAAGGACAGGATTATGGCTACACCTTC CARSFREGQDYGYTF
TRBJ2-5 - TRBD1 TRBV7-9 TGTGCCAGCAGCTTAGAGGGACAGAACCAAGAGACCCAGTACTTC CASSLEGQNQETQYF
TRBJ2-1 - - TRBV7-9 TGTGCCAGCAGCTTAGCGGTCTGGGGAAACTATGAGCAGTTCTTC CASSLAVWGNYEQFF
TRBJ2-6 - - TRBV14 TGTGCCAGCAGCCAAGGTTGGGGGGCCTGGGCCAACGTCCTGACTTTC CASSQGWGAWANVLTF
TRBJ2-1 - - TRBV6-1 TGTGCCAGCAGTGAAGGGGACTGGACTTACAATGAGCAGTTCTTC CASSEGDWTYNEQFF
TRBJ2-2 - - TRBV4-3 TGCGCCAGCAGCCAAGTACCTCCGAACACCGGGGAGCTGTTTTTT CASSQVPPNTGELFF
TRBJ2-7 - TRBD1 TRBV4-3 TGCGCCAGCAGCCACGGGACAGGGAGATCCTACGAGCAGTACTTC CASSHGTGRSYEQYF
TRBJ2-3 - - TRBV30 TGTGCCTGGGGGAAGGGCGGCTGGGCAGATACGCAGTATTTT CAWGKGGWADTQYF
TRBJ2-5 - - TRBV15 TGTGCCACCAGCCCGTCGCTGGGGGAGACCCAGTACTTC CATSPSLGETQYF
TRBJ2-1 - - TRBV28 TGTGCCAGCAGTTCCCCCTTCCCTAGTATCTACAATGAGCAGTTCTTC CASSSPFPSIYNEQFF
TRBJ2-5 once TRBD1 TRBV7-8 TGTGCCAGCAGCTTAGCGGTCGACAGGGGAGGCGAGGAGACCCAGTACTTC CASSLAVDRGGEETQYF
TRBJ2-7 few - TRBV5-1 TGCGCCAGCAGCTTGGTCGGCGGTACCTACGAGCAGTACTTC CASSLVGGTYEQYF
TRBJ1-1 - TRBD1 TRBV12-5 TGTGCTAGTGGTTCACAGGGGGTAGAAGCTTTCTTT CASGSQGVEAFF
TRBJ2-7 - - TRBV4-2 TGTGCCAGCAGCCAAGATGGCAAGGGAGAAAGACCTTACGAGCAGTACTTC CASSQDGKGERPYEQYF
TRBJ2-7 - - TRBV20-1 TGCAGTGCCCCATTCGGGTTGGAGCAGTACTTC CSAPFGLEQYF
TRBJ1-2 - - TRBV29-1 TGCAGCGTTCCTGGGGAGGGACCATCTAACTATGGCTACACCTTC CSVPGEGPSNYGYTF
TRBJ2-3 - - TRBV13 TGTGCCAGCAGCTTTGATCGGGCGGACACAGATACGCAGTATTTT CASSFDRADTDTQYF
TRBJ1-4 - - TRBV4-1 TGCGCCAGCAGCCAAGAGGAGGCGACTAATGAAAAACTGTTTTTT CASSQEEATNEKLFF
TRBJ2-1 - - TRBV6-5 TGTGCCAGCAGTTACGAAATGTGGGGGGCGAACAATGAGCAGTTCTTC CASSYEMWGANNEQFF
TRBJ1-1 - TRBD1 TRBV4-1 TGCGCCAGCACCGTGTTCCCGGGACAGGGACACGCTGAAGCTTTCTTT CASTVFPGQGHAEAFF
TRBJ2-3 - TRBD2 TRBV6-1 TGTGCCAGCAGTGTCTTAAGGTCGGGGGGAGGGATTACAGATACGCAGTATTTT CASSVLRSGGGITDTQYF
TRBJ1-1 - - TRBV14 TGTGCCAGCAGCCAAGATTCTTATAGGGGAGCTTTCTTT CASSQDSYRGAFF
TRBJ2-1 once - TRBV27 TGTGCCAGCAGTTTTGGGAATGAGCAGTTCTTC CASSFGNEQFF
TRBJ1-1 - - TRBV19 TGTGCCCTACGGCGGGGGGCTGAAGCTTTCTTT CALRRGAEAFF
TRBJ1-5 - - TRBV6-1 TGTGCCAGCAGGACTGAGGCTAGCAATCAGCCCCAGCATTTT CASRTEASNQPQHF
TRBJ2-2 - - TRBV7-8 TGTGCCAGCAGCTTAGGGAGACAGATATCCACCGGGGAGCTGTTTTTT CASSLGRQISTGELFF
TRBJ2-5 - - TRBV7-8 TGTGCCAGCAGCTTATATCCCGGCCAGGAAAAGGGGGAGACCCAGTACTTC CASSLYPGQEKGETQYF
TRBJ2-5 - - TRBV7-6 TGTGCCAGCAGCCCCAGTTGGCAAGAGACCCAGTACTTC CASSPSWQETQYF
TRBJ2-3 - - TRBV4-3 TGCGCCAGCAGCCAAGCTTTAATAGGTCATACCACAGATACGCAGTATTTT CASSQALIGHTTDTQYF
TRBJ2-7 - TRBD1 TRBV11-3 TGTGCCAGCTTAGGGGGCCCGCACTACGAGCAGTACTTC CASLGGPHYEQYF
TRBJ1-4 - TRBD1 TRBV6-5 TGTGCCAGCAGTTACTCGATAAGGGGGCGTGAAAAACTGTTTTTT CASSYSIRGREKLFF
TRBJ2-1 - - TRBV4-1 TGCGCCAGCAGCCAGAGCGTAAGCGGATCTTCCTACAATGAGCAGTTCTTC CASSQSVSGSSYNEQFF
TRBJ2-7 - - TRBV11-2 TGTGCCAGCAGCTTAGTAGGGGCGGACTACGAGCAGTACTTC CASSLVGADYEQYF
TRBJ2-7 - - TRBV4-3 TGCGCCAGCAGCCAAGATGGAGTTTTAAGCGAGCAGTACTTC CASSQDGVLSEQYF
TRBJ2-3 - - TRBV25-1 TGTGCCAGCAACAGAGGCACAGATACGCAGTATTTT CASNRGTDTQYF
TRBJ2-1 - - TRBV11-2 TGTGCCAGCAGCCACAAGGAGTACAATGAGCAGTTCTTC CASSHKEYNEQFF
TRBJ2-7 once - TRBV6-5 TGTGCCAGCAGTCACACAGGGACCGCGGCTGGGCAGTACTTC CASSHTGTAAGQYF
TRBJ2-7 - TRBD2 TRBV28 TGTGCCAGCAGTTTAGTTAGCGGGAACTACGAGCAGTACTTC CASSLVSGNYEQYF
TRBJ2-7 - - TRBV6-5 TGTGCCAGCAGTTACGTGTTGTCAGGGGGGTCCGAGCAGTACTTC CASSYVLSGGSEQYF
TRBJ2-7 - - TRBV13 TGTGCCAGCAGCTTAATGTTCGACAGAGCCTACGAGCAGTACTTC CASSLMFDRAYEQYF